A single sample is the source of the 20 T cell receptor beta chains below, sequenced in a study of blood T cell repertoires in COVID-19 (dated by TCRdb to the early 2020s). The library was built by means of the immunoSEQ multiplex PCR assay. TCRdb re-hosts the immuneACCESS table, in-frame sequences only. Its copies lack some clones; in the studies checked, an unresolved V gene accounts for under half of them, and the cause for the rest is not known. The sample records about 270,000 clones, over 85% of which are singletons. The ten largest account for approximately 1.8% of the sample. The sample was PBMCs or T cells enriched from blood (not recorded which). All receptors come from a woman aged 60-75 years who had recovered from COVID-19.

The rearrangement joins TRBV5-1 to TRBJ2-3, with 8 bases aligning to TRBD2. Unmatched junction bases numbered 0, after V lost 3 bases and J lost 0 bases. This CDR3 has 14 residues. CDR1 is SGHRS, CDR2 YFSETQ, per germline. The CDR3 region has the DNA TGCGCCAGCAGCTGGACTAGCAGCACAGATACGCAGTATTTT. It specifies CASSWTSSTDTQYF. The full variable domain, its missing parts supplied by reference TRBV5-1 and TRBJ2-3, is KAGVTQTPRYLIKTRGQQVTLSCSPISGHRSVSWYQQTPGQGLQFLFEYFSETQRNKGNFPGRFSGRQFSNSRSEMNVSTLELGDSALYLCASSWTSSTDTQYFGPGTRLTVL.

This sequence joins TRBV2 and TRBJ1-4; 7 bases line up with TRBD1. The germline gives CDR1 SNHLY, CDR2 FYNNEI. The CDR3 length is 14 residues. J lost 0 bases, V lost 6 bases, and 1 base had no gene match. DNA of the CDR3: TGTGCCAGCAGGGGACAGTCAACTAATGAAAAACTGTTTTTT. This translates into CASRGQSTNEKLFF.

The rearrangement links TRBV12-3 or TRBV12-4 to TRBJ1-2; a weak D match, TRBD1 (5 bases). CDR3 length: 12 residues. V lost 7 bases, J lost 4 bases, and 10 bases lay in between. The CDR3: CASNWGTYGYTF. CDR3 in DNA: TGTGCCAGCAACTGGGGCACCTATGGCTACACCTTC.

The rearrangement links TRBV5-4 to TRBJ1-1; D is unresolved. CDR3 length equals 12 residues. Germline V gives CDR1 SGHNT, CDR2 YYREEE (reference sequence). The V and J ends lost 2 bases and 0 bases respectively, with 2 bases between them. The CDR3 region is CASSFVNTEAFF. The CDR3 DNA reads TGTGCCAGCAGCTTCGTGAACACTGAAGCTTTCTTT.

This chain uses TRBV10-2 with TRBJ2-2; D remains unclear. The CDR3 is 15 amino acids. V was pared by 0 bases and J by 1 base, with 6 bases between. CDR1 WSHSY and CDR2 SAAADI come from the germline V gene. The CDR3 bases are TGCGCCAGCAGTGAGTCGAACAAGAACACCGGGGAGCTGTTTTTT. This encodes CASSESNKNTGELFF.

The CDR3 DNA is TGTGCCAGTAGTATAGATGGCGGGGTTGGAAGTGGGGAGCTGTTTTTT. It codes for CASSIDGGVGSGELFF. This chain uses TRBV19 with TRBJ2-2, with D possibly TRBD2 on 6 matching bases. Germline CDR1 reads LNHDA; CDR2 reads SQIVND (reference sequence). This CDR3 has 16 amino acids. V lost 0 bases, J lost 8 bases, and 16 bases lay in between.

The rearrangement joins TRBV4-2 to TRBJ2-5, with 8 nucleotides matching TRBD2. The CDR3 is 15 residues long. With 1 base clipped from V and 5 bases from J, the junction kept 6 bases outside the gene matches. CDR1 and CDR2 from the germline V gene are LGHNA and YNFKEQ. The CDR3 is CASSQAGGQGETQYF. The CDR3 region has the DNA TGTGCCAGCAGCCAAGCGGGAGGGCAGGGGGAGACCCAGTACTTC.

This chain connects TRBV9 to TRBJ2-2, with 13 bases aligning to TRBD2. The CDR3 is 19 residues long. The V and J ends lost 4 bases and 4 bases, in that order; junction bases with no gene match: 13. Germline CDR1 reads SGDLS; CDR2 reads YYNGEE. The CDR3 sequence is CASSISRLAGGGGTGELFF. The CDR3 bases are TGTGCCAGCAGCATTTCAAGACTAGCGGGGGGAGGTGGCACCGGGGAGCTGTTTTTT.

The gene calls are TRBV24-1 and TRBJ2-2, with 9 bases fitting TRBD2. This CDR3 comprises 18 residues. Trimming at V came to 3 bases and at J to 3 bases, leaving 10 bases not matched to a gene. In germline, CDR1 is KGHDR, CDR2 SFDVKD. The CDR3 sequence is CATSDPALSGGYTGELFF. The CDR3 DNA reads as TGTGCCACCAGTGATCCGGCTTTAAGCGGGGGGTACACCGGGGAGCTGTTTTTT.

The chain uses TRBV5-1 and TRBJ2-4, with 7 bases identical to TRBD2. J was trimmed by 7 bases and V by 0 bases; bases with no gene match: 10. The CDR3 sequence is 16 residues long. CDR1 is SGHRS, CDR2 YFSETQ, per germline. For the CDR3, the DNA is TGCGCCAGCAGCTTGGAATTAGGCGGGGGTTGGAACATTCAGTACTTC. Protein product: CASSLELGGGWNIQYF.

V is TRBV21-1 and J is TRBJ2-7; the table's TRBD2 call for D was not verified on the DNA. TRBV21-1 represents a pseudogene. The CDR3 runs to 14 residues. The CDR3 coding sequence is TGTGCCAGCAGCAAAGGGAGGGGCCACGACGAGCAGTACTTC. It is translated as CASSKGRGHDEQYF.

The table lists this clone with a count of one. The CDR3 DNA sequence: TGTGCCAGCTTTGGGACTATAGCGGGAGGGCCTTGGGAGCAGTTCTTC. It is translated as CASFGTIAGGPWEQFF. The chain joins TRBV28 to TRBJ2-1; 11 bases fit TRBD2. This CDR3 spans 16 amino acids. The trim removed 8 bases at V and 10 bases at J, leaving 16 bases unmatched. Germline CDR1 MDHEN, CDR2 SYDVKM.

J is TRBJ2-2 and V is TRBV4-1, with 13 bases fitting TRBD2. J gave up 2 bases and V 8 bases, and 11 bases lay outside the gene matches. Germline V lookup: CDR1 MGHRA, CDR2 YSYEKL. CDR3 length: 18 residues. The CDR3 DNA follows: TGCGCCAGCTTCGTTGGCTGGACTAGCGGGAGTAACACCGGGGAGCTGTTTTTT. Translated: CASFVGWTSGSNTGELFF.

The chain links TRBV28 to TRBJ1-1, with 10 bases matching TRBD1. The CDR3 runs 13 residues. The germline gives CDR1 MDHEN, CDR2 SYDVKM. V lost 8 bases, J lost 5 bases, and 5 bases stayed unmatched. The CDR3 spells CASSTGGRTEAFF. CDR3 DNA sequence: TGTGCCAGCTCGACAGGGGGCAGGACTGAAGCTTTCTTT.

The rearrangement joins TRBV15 to TRBJ2-1; tentatively, D is TRBD1 (6 bases). The V end lost 7 bases, the J end lost 6 bases, and 16 bases lay between the germline ends. In germline, CDR1 is LNHNV, CDR2 YYDKDF (reference sequence). The CDR3 sequence is 14 residues long. The CDR3 reads CATTKTGQPNEQFF. As DNA, the CDR3 is TGTGCCACCACCAAGACGGGACAACCCAATGAGCAGTTCTTC.

Comments on this clone: Because the CDR3 is missing its conserved closing phenylalanine or tryptophan, this is likely a read error. No DNA is shown, since the ends of the CDR3 on it are uncertain; the CDR3 is the one TCRdb lists. J is TRBJ2-7 and V is TRBV27; TRBD1 was called by the table and not checked on the DNA. Ends included, the CDR3 has 11 residues. From germline, CDR1 is MNHEY and CDR2 SMNVEV (reference sequence). CDR3 sequence: CASSLNSRLYI.

The chain is built from TRBV5-1 and TRBJ2-1, with TRBD1 as a possible D gene (6 bases). There are 14 residues in the CDR3. Between the trimmed V and J ends, which lost 5 bases and 2 bases, there was a span of 11 bases. Germline V CDR1 and CDR2: SGHRS, YFSETQ. The CDR3 here is CASRGAGAYNEQFF. The CDR3 DNA is TGCGCCAGCAGGGGGGCAGGGGCCTACAATGAGCAGTTCTTC.

V usage is TRBV2 and J usage is TRBJ1-5; the D is unclear. V was pared by 2 bases and J by 1 base, with 3 bases between. The V gene's germline CDR1 is SNHLY and CDR2 FYNNEI. CDR3 length: 13 amino acids. The CDR3 sequence: CASSEQSNQPQHF. CDR3 DNA: TGTGCCAGCAGTGAACAGAGCAATCAGCCCCAGCATTTT.

The chain combines TRBV7-9 with TRBJ1-2; 9 nucleotides line up with TRBD1. The CDR3 has 14 amino acids. Germline V gives CDR1 SEHNR, CDR2 FQNEAQ (reference sequence). The V gene end was trimmed by 5 bases and the J gene end by 7 bases; junction bases not matched to a gene: 8. CDR3 region: CASSHRGQGSGYTF. The CDR3 region has the DNA TGTGCCAGCAGCCATCGAGGACAGGGGTCTGGCTACACCTTC. Filled out from reference TRBV7-9 and TRBJ1-2, the complete variable domain reads DTGVSQNPRHKITKRGQNVTFRCDPISEHNRLYWYRQTLGQGPEFLTYFQNEAQLEKSRLLSDRFSAERPKGSFSTLEIQRTEQGDSAMYLCASSHRGQGSGYTFGSGTRLTVV.

This sequence joins TRBV5-1 and TRBJ1-4, with D possibly TRBD1 on 6 matching bases. The germline V gene has CDR1 SGHRS and CDR2 YFSETQ. Trimming pared 0 bases from V and 6 bases from J, leaving 12 bases between. The CDR3 is 15 residues long. The CDR3 DNA sequence: TGCGCCAGCAGCTTGGTAGGGGGTGTTGATGAAAAACTGTTTTTT. Its protein product is CASSLVGGVDEKLFF. Full variable domain (remainder filled in from reference TRBV5-1 and TRBJ1-4): KAGVTQTPRYLIKTRGQQVTLSCSPISGHRSVSWYQQTPGQGLQFLFEYFSETQRNKGNFPGRFSGRQFSNSRSEMNVSTLELGDSALYLCASSLVGGVDEKLFFGSGTQLSVL.